Each of the 23 T cell receptor beta chains below was sequenced from the same sample in a study of response to subunit inactivated influenza vaccine. TCRdb recomputed calls from the RT-PCR reads with MiXCR, one row per CDR3 protein. Of 530,000 or so distinct CDR3 sequences in the sample, 12% are singletons; the top ten hold about a tenth. The sample in question was PBMCs from blood, obtained on the day of vaccination. All receptors come from a middle-aged man who received an inactivated influenza vaccine.

The sample holds a few counts of this clonotype. The chain uses TRBV6-2 or TRBV6-3 and TRBJ2-5; D remains ambiguous. V was cut by 6 bases and J by 4 bases, with 12 bases left in between. The CDR3 length is 13 residues. CDR1 is MNHEY, CDR2 SVGEGT, per germline. CDR3 in DNA: TGTGCCAGCAGCAAAGGTCCCGGAGAGACCCAGTACTTC. Translation: CASSKGPGETQYF.

The chain is built from TRBV2 and TRBJ2-5, with a possible D match to TRBD2 (6 bases). Trimming removed 1 base at V and 0 bases at J, with 6 bases between. This CDR3 has 14 residues. Looked up from germline, CDR1 is SNHLY and CDR2 is FYNNEI. The CDR3 DNA reads TGTGCCAGCAGTGAAGGGGACTACCAAGAGACCCAGTACTTC. This translates into CASSEGDYQETQYF. The full variable domain, in which reference TRBV2 and TRBJ2-5 provide the parts outside the CDR3, is EPEVTQTPSHQVTQMGQEVILRCVPISNHLYFYWYRQILGQKVEFLVSFYNNEISEKSEIFDDQFSVERPDGSNFTLKIRSTKLEDSAMYFCASSEGDYQETQYFGPGTRLLVL.

The rearrangement uses TRBV11-1 and TRBJ2-5, with unresolved D. Germline loops: CDR1 SGHAT, CDR2 FQDESV (reference sequence). This CDR3 region has 15 residues. Trimming took off 1 base at V and 2 bases at J, with 11 bases between the two ends. The CDR3 is CASSLEPPMQETQYF. CDR3 bases: TGTGCCAGCAGCTTAGAACCGCCGATGCAAGAGACCCAGTACTTC.

This rearrangement joins TRBV15 to TRBJ2-7, with TRBD2 matching over 9 bases. Germline CDR1 is LNHNV and CDR2 is YYDKDF (reference sequence). The CDR3 has 15 amino acids. V lost 0 bases, J lost 6 bases, and 6 bases stayed unmatched. The CDR3 coding sequence is TGTGCCACCAGCAGAGACAGAGCGGGGGGCGTCGAGCAGTACTTC. Translating gives CATSRDRAGGVEQYF.

V is TRBV27 and J is TRBJ2-6; possibly TRBD1 for D (6 bases). The CDR3 extends over 14 amino acids. Looked up from germline, CDR1 is MNHEY and CDR2 is SMNVEV (reference sequence). Trimming pared 9 bases from V and 4 bases from J, leaving 13 bases between. CDR3 residues: CASRQAGGANVLTF. CDR3 DNA: TGTGCCAGTAGACAGGCTGGCGGGGCCAACGTCCTGACTTTC.

This clonotype was picked up many times. V usage is TRBV30 and J usage is TRBJ1-2; TRBD1 might be the D (6 bases). CDR3 length: 13 residues. The V end lost 4 bases, the J end lost 4 bases, and 13 bases lay between the germline ends. Germline V CDR1 and CDR2: GTSNPN, SVGIG (reference sequence). CDR3 DNA sequence: TGTGCCTGGAACCGCAGGGGCATCTATGGCTACACCTTC. This codes for CAWNRRGIYGYTF.

Many counts were recorded for this clonotype. The chain employs TRBV6-1 and TRBJ2-7; TRBD2 aligns across 9 bases. Germline V gene lookup returns CDR1 MNHNS and CDR2 SASEGT. This CDR3 contains 14 residues. Trimming removed 7 bases from V and 0 bases from J; junction bases left unmatched: 4. The CDR3 reads CASMIAGVSYEQYF. CDR3 nucleotides: TGTGCCAGCATGATAGCGGGGGTCTCCTACGAGCAGTACTTC.

V and J are TRBV11-1 and TRBJ2-1; tentative D call: TRBD2 (7 bases). Germline V CDR1 and CDR2: SGHAT, FQDESV (reference sequence). The CDR3 spans 19 residues. Trimming pared 2 bases from V and 0 bases from J, leaving 20 bases between. The CDR3 protein is CASSLTGLGGPPSYNEQFF. The CDR3, as DNA: TGTGCCAGCAGCTTAACGGGTCTGGGGGGGCCCCCCTCCTACAATGAGCAGTTCTTC.

CDR3: CASSFVGADTEAFF. Written as DNA, the CDR3 is TGTGCCAGCAGCTTCGTGGGGGCGGACACTGAAGCTTTCTTT. The V call is TRBV5-4, the J call TRBJ1-1; weak D call: TRBD1 (6 bases). The CDR3 has 14 residues. CDR1 is SGHNT and CDR2 is YYREEE in the germline V gene (reference sequence). V gave up 2 bases and J gave up 3 bases, with 11 bases separating them. The full variable domain, rest sourced from reference TRBV5-4 and TRBJ1-1, is ETGVTQSPTHLIKTRGQQVTLRCSSQSGHNTVSWYQQALGQGPQFIFQYYREEENGRGNFPPRFSGLQFPNYSSELNVNALELDDSALYLCASSFVGADTEAFFGQGTRLTVV.

The V call is TRBV28, the J call TRBJ2-1; tentatively, D is TRBD1 or TRBD2 (6 bases each). CDR3 length: 15 amino acids. Trimming took 8 bases from V and 2 from J, leaving 16 bases between them. Germline assignment: CDR1 MDHEN and CDR2 SYDVKM. The CDR3 loop reads CASGFGGGTYNEQFF. The CDR3 nucleotides read TGTGCCAGCGGGTTTGGAGGGGGAACCTACAATGAGCAGTTCTTC.

The rearrangement joins TRBV20-1 to TRBJ2-1, with 9 bases lining up with TRBD2. There are 15 residues in the CDR3. Germline lookup yields CDR1 DFQATT and CDR2 SNEGSKA (reference sequence). V was pared by 2 bases and J by 2 bases, with 4 bases of the junction left unmatched. The CDR3 DNA follows: TGCAGTGCTAGACGCGGCGGGAGGGCCTACAATGAGCAGTTCTTC. Its translation: CSARRGGRAYNEQFF.

The gene calls are TRBV29-1 and TRBJ2-6; 9 bases map to TRBD1. Germline loops: CDR1 SQVTM, CDR2 ANQGSEA. The CDR3 has 17 residues. The junction had 7 bases not matched to a gene; V was cut back by 4 bases and J by 0 bases. Written as DNA, the CDR3 is TGCAGCGTTGCGACAGGGGGAAGGTACTCTGGGGCCAACGTCCTGACTTTC. Translated, it gives CSVATGGRYSGANVLTF. Supplemented by reference TRBV29-1 and TRBJ2-6, the full variable domain reads SAVISQKPSRDICQRGTSLTIQCQVDSQVTMMFWYRQQPGQSLTLIATANQGSEATYESGFVIDKFPISRPNLTFSTLTVSNMSPEDSSIYLCSVATGGRYSGANVLTFGAGSRLTVL.

This clonotype has ten or more counts. J is TRBJ2-3 and V is TRBV20-1; D could derive from TRBD1 or TRBD2 (7 bases each). Trimming stripped 3 bases from V and 10 bases from J, with 17 bases between. CDR3 length: 13 residues. CDR1 is DFQATT and CDR2 is SNEGSKA in the germline V gene (reference sequence). The CDR3 is CSASLGGTVAQYF. The CDR3 DNA reads TGCAGTGCTAGCCTGGGGGGGACAGTGGCGCAGTATTTT.

The chain carries TRBV12-3 or TRBV12-4 and TRBJ1-1; D possibly corresponds to TRBD1 (6 bases). The germline V and J ends were trimmed by 3 bases and 6 bases, with 11 bases remaining between them. The CDR3 sequence is 13 residues long. CDR3 region: CASSFFTGPEAFF. The CDR3 coding sequence is TGTGCCAGCAGTTTCTTTACAGGGCCTGAAGCTTTCTTT.

This clonotype came up many times. This sequence joins TRBV5-5 and TRBJ2-5, with TRBD1 matching over 9 bases. The CDR3 spans 15 residues. Trimming cost V 4 bases and J 3 bases; bases outside gene matches: 7. Germline assignment: CDR1 SGHKS and CDR2 YYEKEE (reference sequence). Written as DNA, the CDR3 is TGTGCCAGCAGCATCACCGGGACAGGGAAAGAGACCCAGTACTTC. It encodes CASSITGTGKETQYF.

There are many counts of this clonotype. The gene calls are TRBV29-1 and TRBJ2-2; 12 bases match TRBD2. The germline V gene has CDR1 SQVTM and CDR2 ANQGSEA. This CDR3 has 15 amino acids. Trimming cost V 6 bases and J 6 bases; bases outside gene matches: 8. The CDR3 spells CSVGRTSGKSGELFF. The CDR3 DNA reads TGCAGCGTCGGACGGACTAGCGGGAAGTCCGGGGAGCTGTTTTTT.

The rearrangement uses TRBV7-8 and TRBJ2-3; 8 bases line up with TRBD2. Looked up from germline, CDR1 is SGHVS and CDR2 is FQNEAQ. The V gene end was trimmed by 7 bases and the J gene end by 1 base; junction bases not matched to a gene: 7. The CDR3 spans 15 residues. CDR3 sequence: CASNLSGRRTDTQYF. For the CDR3, the DNA is TGTGCCAGCAACCTGAGCGGGAGACGCACAGATACGCAGTATTTT.

This rearrangement joins TRBV10-3 to TRBJ2-7; D is unresolved. Trimming left V 0 bases short and J 0 bases short, with 6 bases between. CDR3 length: 14 residues. Germline CDR1 ENHRY, CDR2 SYGVKD. CDR3 residues: CAISESAASYEQYF. The CDR3 nucleotides read TGTGCCATCAGTGAGTCGGCTGCCTCCTACGAGCAGTACTTC.

The CDR3 here is CSVLDYSGANVLTF. The CDR3 coding sequence is TGCAGCGTTCTTGACTACTCTGGGGCCAACGTCCTGACTTTC. The chain employs TRBV29-1 and TRBJ2-6; TRBD2 might be the D (5 bases). V lost 5 bases and J lost 0, with 8 bases in between. The CDR3 contains 14 residues. In germline, CDR1 is SQVTM, CDR2 ANQGSEA.

The CDR3 DNA sequence: TGTGCCAGCAGTCGAGTTGACTCTGGGGCCAACGTCCTGACTTTC. Its translation is CASSRVDSGANVLTF. The V and J genes are TRBV28 and TRBJ2-6, with unresolved D. The V end was cut by 5 bases, the J end by 0 bases, with 8 bases between. Germline CDR1 and CDR2: MDHEN and SYDVKM. The CDR3 covers 15 residues. Combining the CDR3 with reference TRBV28 and TRBJ2-6 gives the whole variable domain DVKVTQSSRYLVKRTGEKVFLECVQDMDHENMFWYRQDPGLGLRLIYFSYDVKMKEKGDIPEGYSVSREKKERFSLILESASTNQTSMYLCASSRVDSGANVLTFGAGSRLTVL.

DNA of the CDR3: TGTGCCAGCAGCGCCTCGGGCGGGGGGGTCCGGGAGACCCAGTACTTC. Residues: CASSASGGGVRETQYF. The chain recombines TRBV7-2 with TRBJ2-5; 9 nucleotides match TRBD2. The CDR3 is 16 residues long. The V gene end was trimmed by 5 bases and the J gene end by 5 bases; junction bases not matched to a gene: 12. Per germline, CDR1 SGHTA and CDR2 FQGNSA.

In this sample, this clonotype turned up many times. The chain links TRBV7-6 to TRBJ2-1, with 11 bases lining up with TRBD2. Germline assignment: CDR1 SGHVS and CDR2 FNYEAQ. The CDR3 spans 15 residues. The ends lost 5 bases at V and 6 bases at J; junction bases unmatched: 6. CDR3 region: CASSISGGGLNEQFF. CDR3 DNA sequence: TGTGCCAGCAGCATTAGCGGGGGGGGCCTCAATGAGCAGTTCTTC. The complete variable domain, with remaining parts taken from reference TRBV7-6 and TRBJ2-1, reads GAGVSQSPRYKVTKRGQDVALRCDPISGHVSLYWYRQALGQGPEFLTYFNYEAQQDKSGLPNDRFSAERPEGSISTLTIQRTEQRDSAMYRCASSISGGGLNEQFFGPGTRLTVL.

As regards this clonotype: A clone one base away is much larger, so this may be a read error. This chain joins TRBV5-1 and TRBJ2-3, with D possibly matching TRBD1 (6 bases). The CDR3 loop spans 15 amino acids. The ends were cut back, 6 bases at V and 0 bases at J, with 14 bases in the middle. Germline V lookup: CDR1 SGHRS, CDR2 YFSETQ. CDR3 in amino acids: CASKPGTTSTDTQYF. The CDR3 DNA reads as TGCGCCAGCAAACCCGGGACAACCAGCACAGATACGCAGTATTTT. Filled out from reference TRBV5-1 and TRBJ2-3, the complete variable domain reads KAGVTQTPRYLIKTRGQQVTLSCSPISGHRSVSWYQQTPGQGLQFLFEYFSETQRNKGNFPGRFSGRQFSNSRSEMNVSTLELGDSALYLCASKPGTTSTDTQYFGPGTRLTVL.